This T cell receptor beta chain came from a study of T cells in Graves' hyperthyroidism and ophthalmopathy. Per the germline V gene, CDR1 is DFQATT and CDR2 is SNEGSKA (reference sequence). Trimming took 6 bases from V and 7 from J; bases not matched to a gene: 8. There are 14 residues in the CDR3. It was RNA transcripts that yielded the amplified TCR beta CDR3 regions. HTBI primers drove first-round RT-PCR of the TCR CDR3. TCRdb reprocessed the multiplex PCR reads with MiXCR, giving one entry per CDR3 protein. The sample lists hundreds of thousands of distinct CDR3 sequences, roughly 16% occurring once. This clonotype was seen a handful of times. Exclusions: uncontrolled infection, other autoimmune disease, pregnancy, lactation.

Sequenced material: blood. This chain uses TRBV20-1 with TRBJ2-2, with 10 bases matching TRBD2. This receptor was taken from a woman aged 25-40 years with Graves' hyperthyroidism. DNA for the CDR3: TGCAGTGCCCCTAGCGGGAGTGGGGGCGGGGAGCTGTTTTTT. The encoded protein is CSAPSGSGGGELFF.